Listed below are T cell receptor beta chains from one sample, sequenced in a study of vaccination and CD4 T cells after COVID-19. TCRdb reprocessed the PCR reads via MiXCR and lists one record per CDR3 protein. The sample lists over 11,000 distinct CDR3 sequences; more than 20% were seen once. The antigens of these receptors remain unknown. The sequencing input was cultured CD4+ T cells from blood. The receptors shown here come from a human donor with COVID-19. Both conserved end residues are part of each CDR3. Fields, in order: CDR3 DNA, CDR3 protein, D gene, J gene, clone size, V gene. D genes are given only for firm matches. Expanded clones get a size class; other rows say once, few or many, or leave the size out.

TGTGCCAGCACCCCGATGGTCCGGATCAATCAGCCCCAGCATTTT	CASTPMVRINQPQHF	.	TRBJ1-5	few	TRBV6-1
TGCAGTGCCACGGGGCCAAGCGGCTACAATGAGCAGTTCTTC	CSATGPSGYNEQFF	.	TRBJ2-1	.	TRBV20-1
TGTGCCAGCAGCCAAGGAGGGGTTGGAGAGACCCAGTACTTC	CASSQGGVGETQYF	.	TRBJ2-5	.	TRBV5-4
TGTGCCAGCAGACCAGGGACAACGAACACCGGGGAGCTGTTTTTT	CASRPGTTNTGELFF	.	TRBJ2-2	.	TRBV12-3/TRBV12-4
TGTGCCAGCAGTGGACAATTCTACGAGCAGTACTTC	CASSGQFYEQYF	.	TRBJ2-7	.	TRBV2
TGTGCCAGCAGCTGCTCCTTAGCGGGGCCGGGATCTGGCTCCTACGAGCAGTACTTC	CASSCSLAGPGSGSYEQYF	TRBD2	TRBJ2-7	.	TRBV6-1
TGCAGTGCCAAACACAGGTTGGGCAATCAGCCCCAGCATTTT	CSAKHRLGNQPQHF	.	TRBJ1-5	few	TRBV20-1
TGTGCCAGCACTCTCCAGGTGGCAGGCCAAGAGACCCAGTACTTC	CASTLQVAGQETQYF	.	TRBJ2-5	.	TRBV6-1
TGTGCCAGCAGCGTGGGAGGGGGACGGCGAGAGACCCAGTACTTC	CASSVGGGRRETQYF	.	TRBJ2-5	few	TRBV14
TGCGCCAGCAGCCAAGAATTTAGTTCTGGGGCCAACGTCCTGACTTTC	CASSQEFSSGANVLTF	.	TRBJ2-6	.	TRBV4-1
TGTGCCAGTAGTATAGTCGGAGGGTCGGCTGAAGCTTTCTTT	CASSIVGGSAEAFF	.	TRBJ1-1	few	TRBV19
TGTGCCAGCAGCTCGCCGGGACAGACCTATGGCTACACCTTC	CASSSPGQTYGYTF	TRBD1	TRBJ1-2	.	TRBV7-9
TGTGCCAGCAGTTTCACCACCGGGACTGGAAATTCACCCCTCCACTTT	CASSFTTGTGNSPLHF	.	TRBJ1-6	.	TRBV28
TGTGCCAGCCGGGCAGGGGGCTACGAGCAGTACTTC	CASRAGGYEQYF	TRBD1	TRBJ2-7	few	TRBV11-1
TGTGCCAGTACCTTCGATACTTACTATGGCTACACCTTC	CASTFDTYYGYTF	.	TRBJ1-2	few	TRBV19
TGTGCCAGCAGTTACCCTACTAGCGGGGGGGGGGGGAGCTCCTACAATGAGCAGTTCTTC	CASSYPTSGGGGSSYNEQFF	TRBD2	TRBJ2-1	.	TRBV6-2/TRBV6-3
TGCAGTGCTAGAGGGTTTAGCGGGGGGCAGACCTACAATGAGCAGTTCTTC	CSARGFSGGQTYNEQFF	TRBD2	TRBJ2-1	few	TRBV20-1
TGTGCCAGCAGCGCATATTCCGGGACCCCAAGATTT	CASSAYSGTPRF	.	TRBJ1-6	medium-sized	TRBV7-2
TGTGCCAGCAGCTTTACAAAAGGGGGAGGTGAAGCTTTCTTT	CASSFTKGGGEAFF	.	TRBJ1-1	few	TRBV11-2
TGTGCCAGCATAGGTCTTTCGGCAGGGGCCGTCAATGAGCAGTTCTTC	CASIGLSAGAVNEQFF	.	TRBJ2-1	.	TRBV27
TGTGCCAGCAGCTTGGTTGATGGGGCCAACGTCCTGACTTTC	CASSLVDGANVLTF	.	TRBJ2-6	.	TRBV5-8
TGTGCCAGCAGCTTAGAGGGTAGGGTCTCTGGGGCCAACGTCCTGACTTTC	CASSLEGRVSGANVLTF	.	TRBJ2-6	few	TRBV7-9
TGCAGTGCTAGAGATCTCGACGCGAGCTCCTACAATGAGCAGTTCTTC	CSARDLDASSYNEQFF	.	TRBJ2-1	.	TRBV20-1